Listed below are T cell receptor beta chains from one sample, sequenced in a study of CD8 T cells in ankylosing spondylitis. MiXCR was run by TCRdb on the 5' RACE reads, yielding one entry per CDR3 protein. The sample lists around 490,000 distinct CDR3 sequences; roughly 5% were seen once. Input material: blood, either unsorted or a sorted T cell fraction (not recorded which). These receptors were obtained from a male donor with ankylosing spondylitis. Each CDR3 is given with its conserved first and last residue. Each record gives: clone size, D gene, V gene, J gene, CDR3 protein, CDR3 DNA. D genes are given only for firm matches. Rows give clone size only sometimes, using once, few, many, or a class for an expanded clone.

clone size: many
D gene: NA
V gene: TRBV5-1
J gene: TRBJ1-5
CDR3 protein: CASSLAGGEQPQHF
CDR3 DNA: TGCGCCAGCAGCTTGGCCGGCGGGGAGCAGCCCCAGCATTTT

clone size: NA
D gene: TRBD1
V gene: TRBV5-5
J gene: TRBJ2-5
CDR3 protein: CASSLGQGWTQYF
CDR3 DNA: TGTGCCAGCAGCCTCGGACAGGGATGGACCCAGTACTTC

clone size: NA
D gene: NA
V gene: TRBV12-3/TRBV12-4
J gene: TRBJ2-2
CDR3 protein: CASRRGAGNTGELFF
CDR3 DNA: TGTGCCAGCAGACGGGGGGCGGGTAACACCGGGGAGCTGTTTTTT

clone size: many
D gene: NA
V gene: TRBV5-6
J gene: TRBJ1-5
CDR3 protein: CASSRTPSNQPQHF
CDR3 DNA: TGTGCCAGCAGCCGTACACCTAGCAATCAGCCCCAGCATTTT

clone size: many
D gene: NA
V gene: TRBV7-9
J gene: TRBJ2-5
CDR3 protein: CALSGFLFKETQYF
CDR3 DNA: TGTGCTTTGTCGGGATTCCTATTTAAAGAGACCCAGTACTTC

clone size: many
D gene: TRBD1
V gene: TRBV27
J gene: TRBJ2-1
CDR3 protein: CASSMSPGTVHYNEQFF
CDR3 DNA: TGTGCCAGCAGTATGAGCCCCGGGACAGTTCACTACAATGAGCAGTTCTTC

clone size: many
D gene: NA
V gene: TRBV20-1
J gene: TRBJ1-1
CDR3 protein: CSAPRSGNTEAFF
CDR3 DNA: TGCAGTGCTCCTAGAAGCGGGAACACTGAAGCTTTCTTT

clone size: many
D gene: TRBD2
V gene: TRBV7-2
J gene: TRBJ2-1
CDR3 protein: CASSSYSGGANEQFF
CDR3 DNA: TGTGCCAGCAGCTCCTATAGCGGGGGGGCCAATGAGCAGTTCTTC

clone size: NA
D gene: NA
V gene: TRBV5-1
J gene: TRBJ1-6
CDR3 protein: CASSLQILGANSPLHF
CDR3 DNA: TGCGCCAGCAGCTTACAGATACTGGGAGCTAATTCACCCCTCCACTTT

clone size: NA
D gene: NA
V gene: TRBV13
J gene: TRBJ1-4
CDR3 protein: CASSPGRLGWALFF
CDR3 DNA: TGTGCCAGCAGCCCCGGGCGCCTCGGCTGGGCACTGTTTTTT

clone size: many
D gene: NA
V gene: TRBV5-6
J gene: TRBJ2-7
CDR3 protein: CASSLLGEQYF
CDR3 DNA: TGTGCCAGCAGCTTGTTGGGAGAGCAGTACTTC

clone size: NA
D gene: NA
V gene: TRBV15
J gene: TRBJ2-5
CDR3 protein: CATSMQDRLRNF
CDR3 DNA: TGTGCCACCAGCATGCAAGACAGGTTGCGGAACTTC

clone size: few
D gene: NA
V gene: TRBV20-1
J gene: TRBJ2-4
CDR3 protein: CSAREARTGKNIQYF
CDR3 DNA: TGCAGTGCTAGAGAGGCCAGGACTGGGAAAAACATTCAGTACTTC

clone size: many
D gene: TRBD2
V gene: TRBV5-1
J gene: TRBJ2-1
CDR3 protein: CASSLHGGSNNEQFF
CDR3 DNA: TGCGCCAGCAGCTTGCATGGCGGGAGTAACAATGAGCAGTTCTTC

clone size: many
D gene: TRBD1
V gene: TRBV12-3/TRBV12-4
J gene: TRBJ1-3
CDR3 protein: CASGQELGNTIYF
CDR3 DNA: TGTGCCAGCGGACAGGAGCTTGGAAACACCATATATTTT

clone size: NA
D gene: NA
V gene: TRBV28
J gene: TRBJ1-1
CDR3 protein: CASSLRVPEAFF
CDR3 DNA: TGTGCCAGCAGTTTGCGGGTCCCTGAAGCTTTCTTT

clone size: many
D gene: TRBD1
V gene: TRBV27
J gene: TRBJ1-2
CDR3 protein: CASSTLRDRVQGYTF
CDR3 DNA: TGTGCCAGCAGTACCCTCCGGGACAGGGTACAAGGCTACACCTTC

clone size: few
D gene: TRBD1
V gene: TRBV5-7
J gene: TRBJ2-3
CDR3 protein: CASSSGTAYTDTQYF
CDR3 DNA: TGTGCCAGCAGCTCCGGGACAGCTTACACAGATACGCAGTATTTT

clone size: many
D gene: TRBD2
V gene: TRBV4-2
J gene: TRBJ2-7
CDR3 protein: CASSQDLVAGTYEQYF
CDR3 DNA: TGTGCCAGCAGCCAAGATTTGGTAGCGGGGACCTACGAGCAGTACTTC

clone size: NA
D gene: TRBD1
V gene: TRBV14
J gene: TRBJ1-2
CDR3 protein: CASSDRGRIYGYTF
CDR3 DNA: TGTGCCAGCAGTGACAGGGGGAGGATCTATGGCTACACCTTC

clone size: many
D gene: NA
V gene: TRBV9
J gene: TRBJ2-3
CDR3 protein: CASSVVGSWDTDTQYF
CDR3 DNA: TGTGCCAGCAGCGTAGTAGGGAGCTGGGACACAGATACGCAGTATTTT

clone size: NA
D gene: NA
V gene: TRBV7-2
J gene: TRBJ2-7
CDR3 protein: CASSFYNGEQYF
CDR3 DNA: TGTGCCAGCAGCTTCTACAACGGGGAGCAGTACTTC

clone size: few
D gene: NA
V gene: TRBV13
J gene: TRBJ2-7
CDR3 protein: CASSGGDSPRYEQYF
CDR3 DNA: TGTGCCAGCAGCGGGGGGGACAGCCCAAGGTACGAGCAGTACTTC

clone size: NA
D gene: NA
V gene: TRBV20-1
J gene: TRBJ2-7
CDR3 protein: CSARRGSMYEQYF
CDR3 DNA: TGCAGTGCTAGACGTGGGAGTATGTACGAGCAGTACTTC

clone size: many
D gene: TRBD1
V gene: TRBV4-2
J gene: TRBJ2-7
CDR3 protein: CASSHGQAYEQYF
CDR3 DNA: TGTGCCAGCAGCCACGGACAGGCCTACGAGCAGTACTTC

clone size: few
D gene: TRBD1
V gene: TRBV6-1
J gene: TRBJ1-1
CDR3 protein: CASSLHGQAEAFF
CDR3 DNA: TGTGCCAGCAGCCTCCATGGACAGGCAGAAGCTTTCTTT

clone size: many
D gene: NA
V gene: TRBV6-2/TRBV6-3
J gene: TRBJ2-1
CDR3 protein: CASREKRVMGYNEQFF
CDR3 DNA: TGTGCCAGCAGAGAAAAGCGGGTCATGGGGTACAATGAGCAGTTCTTC

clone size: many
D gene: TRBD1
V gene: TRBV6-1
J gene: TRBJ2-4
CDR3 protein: CASSGTDTLAKNIQYF
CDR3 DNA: TGTGCCAGCAGCGGGACAGATACTCTAGCCAAAAACATTCAGTACTTC

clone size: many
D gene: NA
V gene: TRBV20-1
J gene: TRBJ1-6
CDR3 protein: CSASWGYNSPLHF
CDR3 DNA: TGCAGTGCTAGTTGGGGGTATAATTCACCCCTCCACTTT

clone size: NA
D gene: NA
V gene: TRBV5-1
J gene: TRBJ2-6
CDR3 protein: CASSTTVSGANVLTF
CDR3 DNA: TGCGCCAGCAGCACCACAGTCTCTGGGGCCAACGTCCTGACTTTC

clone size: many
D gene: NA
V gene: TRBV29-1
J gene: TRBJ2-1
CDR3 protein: CSVVGGPGNEQFF
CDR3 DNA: TGCAGCGTTGTCGGTGGCCCAGGTAATGAGCAGTTCTTC

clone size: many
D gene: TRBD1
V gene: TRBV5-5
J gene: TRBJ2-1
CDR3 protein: CASSLTGTGYNEQFF
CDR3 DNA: TGTGCCAGCAGCTTAACCGGGACAGGCTACAATGAGCAGTTCTTC

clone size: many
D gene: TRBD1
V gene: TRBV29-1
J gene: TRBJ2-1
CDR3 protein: CSVCPGQGLSNEQFF
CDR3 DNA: TGCAGCGTGTGTCCGGGACAGGGACTCTCCAATGAGCAGTTCTTC

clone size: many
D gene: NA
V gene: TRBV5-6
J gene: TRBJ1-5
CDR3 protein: CASSLVDQPQHF
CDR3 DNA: TGTGCCAGCAGCTTGGTCGATCAGCCCCAGCATTTT

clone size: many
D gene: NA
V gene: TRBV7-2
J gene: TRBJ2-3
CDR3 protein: CASSPASRTDTQYF
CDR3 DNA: TGTGCCAGCAGCCCCGCGTCGCGCACAGATACGCAGTATTTT

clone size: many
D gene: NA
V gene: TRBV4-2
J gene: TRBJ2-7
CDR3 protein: CASSQVTGFLGESSYEQYF
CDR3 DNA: TGTGCCAGCAGCCAAGTCACAGGGTTTCTGGGTGAATCCTCCTACGAGCAGTACTTC

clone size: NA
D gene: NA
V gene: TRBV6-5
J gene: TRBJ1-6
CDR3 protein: CASSWGADNSPLHF
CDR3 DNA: TGTGCCAGCAGTTGGGGGGCCGATAATTCACCCCTCCACTTT

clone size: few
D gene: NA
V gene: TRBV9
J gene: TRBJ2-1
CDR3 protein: CASSVGGPNEQFF
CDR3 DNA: TGTGCCAGCAGCGTAGGGGGGCCCAATGAGCAGTTCTTC